Here is one T cell receptor (beta chain) with its context. The sample comes from a study of blood T cell repertoires in COVID-19. Study-wide background: Sources were T cells, B-cell-depleted T cells, or PBMCs; the material itself was cDNA or gDNA.

The table came from immunoSEQ multiplex PCR; TCRdb's copy has only in-frame clones and leaves some out. The repertoire includes some 150,000 clones, roughly four fifths of them detected once, and about 2.7% sits in the top ten. Sequencing was done on a sample of peripheral blood. The TCR sequence derives from a human donor with acute or convalescent COVID-19. The donor label of this sample is uncertain.

The CDR3: CASSFLNPVEEQFF. CDR3 DNA: TGTGCCAGCAGTTTTCTTAATCCCGTGGAGGAGCAGTTCTTC. The V and J genes are TRBV6-6 and TRBJ2-1, with D unclear. Germline values: CDR1 MNHNY, CDR2 SVGAGI (reference sequence). CDR3 length: 14 amino acids. V was cut by 4 bases and J by 10 bases, with 17 bases left in between.